This TCR beta chain originates from a study of T cell responses to AZD1222 COVID-19 vaccine. The CDR3 runs 13 residues. Germline CDR1 reads MNHEY; CDR2 reads SMNVEV (reference sequence). V was clipped by 3 bases and J by 4 bases, with 7 bases between them. This clone was detected a few times. Antigen specificity is unknown. Study conclusions and caveats: Variant regions that are unmutated are reportedly the target of nearly half of spike-specific TCRs. Females outnumbered males among donors, who were mostly white British; clonal diversity was possibly underestimated.

The data were produced by immunoSEQ multiplex PCR, yet TCRdb's version contains in-frame clones alone and is incomplete. The data show roughly 33,000 clones, 78% seen once. This sequence was found in an adult who received the AZD1222 COVID-19 vaccine. This chain connects TRBV27 to TRBJ1-5; D is uncertain. The sequencing used peripheral blood, collected 28 days after the second AZD1222 dose. The CDR3 nucleotides read TGTGCCAGCAGTTTCCAGGAGAATCAGCCCCAGCATTTT. Its translation is CASSFQENQPQHF.